These 31 T cell receptor beta chains came from one sample sequenced in a study of PD-1 blockade in classical Hodgkin lymphoma. Time point noted: newly diagnosed, previously untreated cHL patient sample. Magnetic negative selection was used to purify CD4+ T cells from thawed PBMCs. TCRdb's table, derived via immunoSEQ multiplex PCR, lists solely in-frame clones and lacks some. The data show around 21,000 clones, more than 85% seen once. The sample consisted of CD4+ T cells from blood. Receptors were obtained from a human donor with classical Hodgkin lymphoma.

This rearrangement joins TRBV5-1 to TRBJ1-6, with D unclear. The CDR3 runs to 16 residues. V was pared by 0 bases and J by 5 bases, with 12 bases between. Germline CDR1 SGHRS, CDR2 YFSETQ. The CDR3 loop is CASSLAGFFNNSPLHF. CDR3 coding DNA: TGCGCCAGCAGCTTGGCCGGTTTCTTCAATAATTCACCCCTCCACTTT.

The V call is TRBV7-2, the J call TRBJ2-1; 10 bases line up with TRBD2. Germline assignment: CDR1 SGHTA and CDR2 FQGNSA. Germline trimming cut 4 bases from V and 8 bases from J; bases unmatched to any gene: 5. The CDR3 consists of 14 residues. The CDR3 spells CASSSAGGRYEQFF. As DNA, the CDR3 is TGTGCCAGCAGCTCAGCGGGGGGGCGGTATGAGCAGTTCTTC.

The chain couples TRBV6-4 to TRBJ2-5; D possibly corresponds to TRBD1 (5 bases). Looked up from germline, CDR1 is MRHNA and CDR2 is SNTAGT. The V end was cut by 3 bases, the J end by 1 base, with 12 bases between. This CDR3 has 15 amino acids. CDR3 region: CASSELQTVQETQYF. CDR3 nucleotide sequence: TGTGCCAGCAGTGAGCTTCAGACAGTCCAAGAGACCCAGTACTTC.

The V gene is TRBV6-5, the J gene TRBJ1-5; no clear D gene. Trimming pared 6 bases from V and 2 bases from J, leaving 8 bases between. The CDR3 covers 13 residues. The germline gives CDR1 MNHEY, CDR2 SVGAGI. In nucleotides, the CDR3 is TGTGCCAGCAGCTCCCGGGGCAATCAGCCCCAGCATTTT. It specifies CASSSRGNQPQHF.

This chain links TRBV5-1 with TRBJ2-1; 7 positions agree with TRBD2. This CDR3 has 14 residues. The germline V gene encodes CDR1 SGHRS and CDR2 YFSETQ. V lost 6 bases to trimming and J lost 7 bases; unmatched junction nucleotides: 10. The CDR3, as DNA: TGCGCCAGCACCGGGGGAGGGTTGAGGAATGAGCAGTTCTTC. Protein product: CASTGGGLRNEQFF. Combining the CDR3 with reference TRBV5-1 and TRBJ2-1 gives the whole variable domain KAGVTQTPRYLIKTRGQQVTLSCSPISGHRSVSWYQQTPGQGLQFLFEYFSETQRNKGNFPGRFSGRQFSNSRSEMNVSTLELGDSALYLCASTGGGLRNEQFFGPGTRLTVL.

This rearrangement joins TRBV6-1 to TRBJ2-7; D unclear. With 2 bases removed from V and 2 bases from J, the gap between germline ends came to 10 bases. CDR1 is MNHNS and CDR2 is SASEGT in the germline V gene. The CDR3 extends over 14 amino acids. CDR3 DNA: TGTGCCAGCAGTGAAAGCCAGGTCACCTACGAGCAGTACTTC. This gives the protein CASSESQVTYEQYF.

V and J are TRBV6-5 and TRBJ2-1; D may be TRBD1 or TRBD2 (5 bases each). Germline assignment: CDR1 MNHEY and CDR2 SVGAGI. This CDR3 contains 13 residues. Trimming removed 2 bases at V and 10 bases at J, with 12 bases between. The CDR3 is CASSYDTGTEQFF. In nucleotides, the CDR3 is TGTGCCAGCAGTTACGACACCGGGACGGAGCAGTTCTTC.

This chain connects TRBV2 to TRBJ1-1, with no clear D. The germline CDR1 and CDR2 sequences are SNHLY and FYNNEI. The V gene lost 3 bases and the J gene lost 4 bases, with 9 bases spanning the gap. This CDR3 spans 13 amino acids. The CDR3 bases are TGTGCCAGCAGTGAGGACTGGAGCACTGAAGCTTTCTTT. It codes for CASSEDWSTEAFF.

The rearrangement links TRBV6-6 to TRBJ2-5; 8 bases agree with TRBD1. The CDR3 runs 13 residues. V lost 11 bases, J lost 5 bases, and 10 bases stayed unmatched. Germline V gene sequence: CDR1 MNHNY, CDR2 SVGAGI (reference sequence). This CDR3 is CAVQGALWETQYF. The DNA of the CDR3 is TGTGCCGTTCAGGGGGCGCTTTGGGAGACCCAGTACTTC.

The chain has TRBV18 and TRBJ2-7; D gene ambiguous. The germline CDR1 and CDR2 sequences are KGHSH and LQKENI. CDR3 length: 14 amino acids. Trimming left V 1 base short and J 3 bases short, with 10 bases between. CDR3 residues: CASSPQHAGYEQYF. The CDR3 region has the DNA TGTGCCAGCTCACCACAGCATGCAGGCTACGAGCAGTACTTC.

The chain couples TRBV29-1 to TRBJ2-3, with D unclear. V dropped 0 bases and J dropped 0 bases, with 4 bases sitting between them. The CDR3 covers 13 residues. Germline values: CDR1 SQVTM, CDR2 ANQGSEA. This chain's CDR3 is CSVEEGSTDTQYF. CDR3 coding DNA: TGCAGCGTTGAAGAAGGCAGCACAGATACGCAGTATTTT.

The rearrangement links TRBV28 to TRBJ1-3, with D possibly TRBD1 on 6 matching bases. Per germline, CDR1 MDHEN and CDR2 SYDVKM. The CDR3 loop spans 14 amino acids. V dropped 4 bases and J dropped 4 bases, with 11 bases sitting between them. The CDR3 DNA reads as TGTGCCAGCAGTTCCCGGGACATCGGAAACACCATATATTTT. Translated: CASSSRDIGNTIYF. The variable domain in full, completed from reference TRBV28 and TRBJ1-3, reads DVKVTQSSRYLVKRTGEKVFLECVQDMDHENMFWYRQDPGLGLRLIYFSYDVKMKEKGDIPEGYSVSREKKERFSLILESASTNQTSMYLCASSSRDIGNTIYFGEGSWLTVV.

This sequence joins TRBV27 and TRBJ1-1; D not certain. The germline CDR1 and CDR2 sequences are MNHEY and SMNVEV (reference sequence). This CDR3 is built from 15 residues. V lost 2 bases to trimming and J lost 5 bases, with 15 bases between them. CDR3 sequence (DNA): TGTGCCAGCAGTTTACTCGAGGGAGTCGGGACTGAAGCTTTCTTT. Amino acids: CASSLLEGVGTEAFF.

The V call is TRBV6-5, the J call TRBJ2-1, with a weak D call TRBD1 (5 bases). V was cut by 0 bases and J by 6 bases, with 15 bases left in between. CDR1 and CDR2 (germline): MNHEY, SVGAGI. The CDR3 runs to 16 residues. The CDR3 is CASSYSSRQGPNEQFF. CDR3 coding DNA: TGTGCCAGCAGTTACTCGAGTCGTCAGGGCCCCAATGAGCAGTTCTTC.

This chain connects TRBV18 to TRBJ1-1; 9 bases map to TRBD1. CDR3 length: 17 residues. J was trimmed by 4 bases and V by 3 bases; bases with no gene match: 12. Germline values: CDR1 KGHSH, CDR2 LQKENI. CDR3 protein: CASSPLSTGGLATEAFF. Here the CDR3 DNA reads TGTGCCAGCTCACCCTTATCGACAGGGGGTTTGGCCACTGAAGCTTTCTTT.

The chain carries TRBV19 and TRBJ2-6; possible D gene TRBD1, 6 bases. CDR1 is LNHDA and CDR2 is SQIVND in the germline V gene (reference sequence). V was clipped by 1 base and J by 2 bases, with 12 bases between them. The CDR3 is made up of 17 amino acids. The CDR3 bases are TGTGCCAGTAGTATAGTACCTAGGGGGACTGGGGCCAACGTCCTGACTTTC. It is translated as CASSIVPRGTGANVLTF.

The V and J genes are TRBV28 and TRBJ2-5, with D perhaps matching TRBD1 or TRBD2 (6 bases each). V was shortened by 6 bases and J by 4 bases, with 12 bases between the two germline ends. CDR1 is MDHEN, CDR2 SYDVKM, per germline. This CDR3 is 13 amino acids long. Here the CDR3 DNA reads TGTGCCAGCAGAGCCCCGGGGGCAGAGACCCAGTACTTC. It codes for CASRAPGAETQYF.

This clone appeared a single time. This chain uses TRBV30 with TRBJ1-6; tentative D call: TRBD1 (5 bases). Trimming stripped 5 bases from V and 7 bases from J, with 18 bases between. The CDR3 totals 15 residues. The germline gives CDR1 GTSNPN, CDR2 SVGIG (reference sequence). The CDR3 DNA reads as TGTGCCTGGGGACGGGACCCGACGGGGAATTCACCCCTCCACTTT. It codes for CAWGRDPTGNSPLHF.

This clone was picked up one time. The chain combines TRBV7-9 with TRBJ2-3; 8 bases fit TRBD1. V dropped 4 bases and J dropped 6; count of bases not matched to a gene: 15. Germline-derived CDR1 and CDR2 are SEHNR and FQNEAQ (reference sequence). The CDR3 is made up of 17 amino acids. CDR3 DNA: TGTGCCAGCAGCTCCCTACGAGGGGCAGGGGGCAGGGATACGCAGTATTTT. It is translated as CASSSLRGAGGRDTQYF.

J is TRBJ1-2 and V is TRBV4-1; D ambiguous. Trimming took 1 base from V and 7 from J, leaving 16 bases between them. CDR3 length: 15 amino acids. Germline V gene sequence: CDR1 MGHRA, CDR2 YSYEKL. Written as DNA, the CDR3 is TGCGCCAGCAGCCAAGTAGTAGGGTCTGCGGTTGGCTACACCTTC. Translated: CASSQVVGSAVGYTF.

This chain uses TRBV10-3 with TRBJ1-1; D might be TRBD1 (5 bases). The CDR3 loop spans 14 amino acids. Germline lookup yields CDR1 ENHRY and CDR2 SYGVKD. V shed 5 bases and J shed 5 bases, with 15 bases lying between them. DNA of the CDR3: TGTGCCATCAGTCAGACGGGACCGAGGACTGAAGCTTTCTTT. Its protein product is CAISQTGPRTEAFF.

The chain employs TRBV7-2 and TRBJ1-4, with TRBD1 matching 9 bases. This CDR3 region has 15 residues. CDR1 and CDR2 from the germline V gene are SGHTA and FQGNSA. V lost 6 bases to trimming and J lost 4 bases; unmatched junction nucleotides: 6. CDR3 residues: CASSPSGQGNEKLFF. The CDR3 nucleotides read TGTGCCAGCAGTCCCTCGGGACAGGGTAATGAAAAACTGTTTTTT.

The chain joins TRBV5-5 to TRBJ1-2; 8 bases fit TRBD1. In germline, CDR1 is SGHKS, CDR2 YYEKEE (reference sequence). The J segment lost 0 bases and the V segment lost 3 bases, leaving 7 bases of the junction unmatched. CDR3 length equals 16 residues. The CDR3 sequence is CASSSLGQGANYGYTF. As DNA, the CDR3 is TGTGCCAGCAGCTCCCTCGGACAGGGAGCTAACTATGGCTACACCTTC.

The CDR3 spells CASSPSAYYNEQFF. The CDR3 DNA is TGTGCCAGCAGTCCTAGCGCCTACTACAATGAGCAGTTCTTC. The V gene is TRBV6-1, the J gene TRBJ2-1, with D possibly being TRBD2 (6 bases). The V end lost 5 bases, the J end lost 3 bases, and 11 bases lay between the germline ends. CDR1 and CDR2 (germline): MNHNS, SASEGT. The CDR3 loop spans 14 amino acids.

The J gene is TRBJ1-2, the V gene TRBV5-6, with D possibly matching TRBD1 (6 bases). The CDR3 is 15 amino acids. The V gene lost 0 bases and the J gene lost 3 bases, with 12 bases spanning the gap. Germline CDR1 reads SGHDT; CDR2 reads YYEEEE. CDR3 DNA sequence: TGTGCCAGCAGCTTGGTGGGGGGCTCGGACTATGGCTACACCTTC. It translates to CASSLVGGSDYGYTF.

The chain links TRBV7-6 to TRBJ1-1, with D perhaps TRBD1 (5 bases). The CDR3 totals 12 residues. CDR1 and CDR2 from the germline V gene are SGHVS and FNYEAQ. V was pared by 5 bases and J by 5 bases, with 9 bases between. DNA of the CDR3: TGTGCCAGCAGCACAGGAGGGACTGAAGCTTTCTTT. Amino acid sequence: CASSTGGTEAFF.

This clone was recorded only once. The chain joins TRBV6-1 to TRBJ1-3, with D unresolved. The germline CDR1 and CDR2 sequences are MNHNS and SASEGT. The CDR3 contains 14 residues. The V end lost 5 bases, the J end lost 4 bases, and 12 bases lay between the germline ends. The CDR3 is CASSRDLGGNTIYF. CDR3 nucleotide sequence: TGTGCCAGCAGTCGAGATTTGGGGGGAAACACCATATATTTT.

The genes are TRBV5-1 and TRBJ2-6, with TRBD1 matching over 7 bases. The CDR3 has 19 amino acids. Germline V gene lookup returns CDR1 SGHRS and CDR2 YFSETQ. Germline trimming cut 3 bases from V and 0 bases from J; bases unmatched to any gene: 12. CDR3 region: CASSWGQQVSFSGANVLTF. DNA for the CDR3: TGCGCCAGCAGCTGGGGACAGCAGGTTTCCTTCTCTGGGGCCAACGTCCTGACTTTC.

The rearrangement joins TRBV6-5 to TRBJ2-1; D may correspond to TRBD1 or TRBD2 (7 bases each). V was clipped by 5 bases and J by 1 base, with 12 bases between them. Germline CDR1 MNHEY, CDR2 SVGAGI. This CDR3 comprises 15 residues. The CDR3 loop reads CASSLQGGSYNEQFF. CDR3 sequence (DNA): TGTGCCAGCAGTCTTCAGGGGGGGTCCTACAATGAGCAGTTCTTC.

This clone was counted between two and nine times. The genes are TRBV7-9 and TRBJ1-5, with D hard to call. Germline CDR1 and CDR2: SEHNR and FQNEAQ (reference sequence). Trimming pared 1 base from V and 7 bases from J, leaving 11 bases between. This CDR3 is built from 14 residues. Written as DNA, the CDR3 is TGTGCCAGCAGCTTAGGTGTCAGAAGCCAGCCCCAGCATTTT. It translates to CASSLGVRSQPQHF.

This chain connects TRBV19 to TRBJ1-4; 8 bases agree with TRBD1. In germline, CDR1 is LNHDA, CDR2 SQIVND (reference sequence). Trimming removed 5 bases from V and 7 bases from J; junction bases left unmatched: 9. CDR3 length equals 15 residues. CDR3 bases: TGTGCCAGTAGTTTAGGACAGGGCGGATTTGAAAAACTGTTTTTT. Translating it yields CASSLGQGGFEKLFF.